The 17 T cell receptor beta chains in this list originate from one sample, sequenced in a study of control samples from healthy donors and cancer patients. The assay was immunoSEQ multiplex PCR, and TCRdb's table has in-frame clones only and misses some. Here the sample spans tens of thousands of clones, 87% being singletons. Input material: PBMCs. Every receptor here comes from a woman between 45 and 65 years old with head and neck cancer.

This clone came up a few times. The rearrangement links TRBV28 to TRBJ2-7; 8 nucleotides line up with TRBD1. CDR1 is MDHEN and CDR2 is SYDVKM in the germline V gene. J was trimmed by 4 bases and V by 2 bases; bases with no gene match: 10. The CDR3 covers 16 residues. CDR3 sequence (DNA): TGTGCCAGCAGTTTAGCTAGGGCAGGGGGCAGTTACGAGCAGTACTTC. It encodes CASSLARAGGSYEQYF.

This clone turned up a few times. This chain's CDR3 is CASSPPPANGDEQYF. For the CDR3, the DNA is TGTGCCAGCAGCCCCCCGCCGGCGAACGGCGACGAGCAGTACTTC. The chain has TRBV11-3 and TRBJ2-7; D not certain. Trimming shortened V by 5 bases and J by 5 bases, and 19 bases separated the two germline ends. The CDR3 has 15 amino acids. Germline CDR1 and CDR2: SGHNT and YENEEA.

V gene TRBV28 combines with J gene TRBJ1-5; D ambiguous. The CDR3 loop spans 13 amino acids. Between the trimmed V and J ends, which lost 5 bases and 4 bases, there was a span of 9 bases. CDR1 and CDR2 (germline): MDHEN, SYDVKM. The DNA for the CDR3 is TGTGCCAGCAGTACGACTGGGAATCAGCCCCAGCATTTT. It yields the protein CASSTTGNQPQHF.

The chain links TRBV2 to TRBJ2-1; 11 bases match TRBD2. This CDR3 has 14 residues. Unmatched junction bases numbered 6, after V lost 10 bases and J lost 4 bases. CDR1 SNHLY and CDR2 FYNNEI come from the germline V gene. CDR3 amino acids: CATKTSGGYNEQFF. Here the CDR3 DNA reads TGTGCCACCAAAACTAGCGGGGGATACAATGAGCAGTTCTTC.

J is TRBJ2-7 and V is TRBV6-5; TRBD1 aligns across 9 bases. The J segment lost 4 bases and the V segment lost 2 bases, leaving 3 bases of the junction unmatched. CDR1 is MNHEY, CDR2 SVGAGI, per germline. This CDR3 has 14 residues. In nucleotides, the CDR3 is TGTGCCAGCAGTTACCGACAGGGGGTTTACGAGCAGTACTTC. Amino acids: CASSYRQGVYEQYF.

This chain uses TRBV4-3 with TRBJ1-2; D not resolved. This CDR3 contains 15 residues. Trimming removed 0 bases at V and 4 bases at J, with 12 bases between. Germline CDR1 LGHNA, CDR2 YSLEER. In DNA form, the CDR3 reads TGCGCCAGCAGCCAAGAGAGCGGGGTGGGCTATGGCTACACCTTC. Its translation: CASSQESGVGYGYTF.

V is TRBV28 and J is TRBJ2-2; D not resolved. The CDR3 runs 15 residues. V shed 7 bases and J shed 5 bases, with 17 bases lying between them. Germline CDR1 reads MDHEN; CDR2 reads SYDVKM. CDR3 in DNA: TGTGCCAGCACTCAAAACCTGATGAGGACCGGGGAGCTGTTTTTT. Translating gives CASTQNLMRTGELFF.

The genes are TRBV28 and TRBJ2-3, with 7 positions matching TRBD1. The CDR3 sequence is 15 residues long. Per the germline V gene, CDR1 is MDHEN and CDR2 is SYDVKM. The V segment lost 10 bases and the J segment 0 bases; nucleotides outside the gene matches: 10. This chain's CDR3 is CATTTRGLSTDTQYF. Here the CDR3 DNA reads TGTGCCACCACCACTAGGGGGCTTAGCACAGATACGCAGTATTTT.

This sequence joins TRBV11-2 and TRBJ2-7, with TRBD2 matching over 11 bases. This CDR3 has 15 amino acids. Germline V gene lookup returns CDR1 SGHAT and CDR2 FQNNGV. Losses at the gene ends were 2 bases for V and 4 bases for J; bases not matched to a gene: 4. The CDR3 DNA reads as TGTGCCAGCAGCTTACCTAGCGGGGGGAAGTACGAGCAGTACTTC. Its translation is CASSLPSGGKYEQYF.

Only a few counts were recorded for this clone. The chain couples TRBV30 to TRBJ1-5; 10 bases are a match to TRBD1. CDR1 and CDR2 from the germline V gene are GTSNPN and SVGIG (reference sequence). The CDR3 is 15 amino acids. Trimming removed 2 bases from V and 5 bases from J; junction bases left unmatched: 6. The CDR3 here is CAWSKDRGAHQPQHF. The CDR3 DNA reads as TGTGCCTGGAGTAAGGACAGGGGGGCCCATCAGCCCCAGCATTTT.

This clone was picked up a small number of times. This chain connects TRBV2 to TRBJ2-7, with TRBD2 as a possible D gene (5 bases). Trimming stripped 4 bases from V and 4 bases from J, with 14 bases between. The CDR3 has 14 amino acids. Germline CDR1 SNHLY, CDR2 FYNNEI. CDR3 in amino acids: CASSVEGFGYEQYF. Written as DNA, the CDR3 is TGTGCCAGCAGTGTAGAGGGATTCGGTTACGAGCAGTACTTC.

V usage is TRBV28 and J usage is TRBJ1-6, with D possibly being TRBD1 (5 bases). V was trimmed by 4 bases and J by 7 bases, leaving 23 bases between them. CDR3 length: 18 residues. Germline CDR1 reads MDHEN; CDR2 reads SYDVKM. Here the CDR3 DNA reads TGTGCCAGCAGTTCGCCCAAGCAAAACAGGCTTCTCAATTCACCCCTCCACTTT. This translates into CASSSPKQNRLLNSPLHF. Based on the CDR3 plus reference TRBV28 and TRBJ1-6, the full variable domain is DVKVTQSSRYLVKRTGEKVFLECVQDMDHENMFWYRQDPGLGLRLIYFSYDVKMKEKGDIPEGYSVSREKKERFSLILESASTNQTSMYLCASSSPKQNRLLNSPLHFGNGTRLTVT.

The chain has TRBV6-5 and TRBJ1-3; D may be TRBD1 (6 bases). The CDR3 contains 15 residues. CDR1 MNHEY and CDR2 SVGAGI come from the germline V gene. V was pared by 7 bases and J by 2 bases, with 15 bases between. CDR3 DNA sequence: TGTGCCAGCACCGGGACAACGGTCGCTGGAAACACCATATATTTT. Translated, it gives CASTGTTVAGNTIYF.

This chain connects TRBV5-1 to TRBJ1-1; D is perhaps TRBD1 (5 bases). The V end was cut by 4 bases, the J end by 1 base, with 14 bases between. CDR3 length equals 15 residues. CDR1 is SGHRS and CDR2 is YFSETQ in the germline V gene. The CDR3 DNA is TGCGCCAGCAGCCCCAGGGAGGGGAGGAACACTGAAGCTTTCTTT. Protein: CASSPREGRNTEAFF.

This sequence joins TRBV10-3 and TRBJ2-3, with a weak D call TRBD2 (5 bases). There are 14 residues in the CDR3. V lost 4 bases, J lost 0 bases, and 8 bases lay in between. Germline lookup yields CDR1 ENHRY and CDR2 SYGVKD. Here the CDR3 DNA reads TGTGCCATCAGTGCCGGGATCAGCACAGATACGCAGTATTTT. Translating gives CAISAGISTDTQYF.

This clone has only one observation. This chain links TRBV5-5 with TRBJ1-2; D possibly corresponds to TRBD1 (6 bases). The length of the CDR3 is 14 residues. V lost 4 bases, J lost 0 bases, and 10 bases lay in between. Germline CDR1 is SGHKS and CDR2 is YYEKEE (reference sequence). CDR3 nucleotides: TGTGCCAGCAGCCGACAGGAAGCTAACTATGGCTACACCTTC. It encodes CASSRQEANYGYTF. Full variable domain (outside the CDR3, taken from reference TRBV5-5 and TRBJ1-2): DAGVTQSPTHLIKTRGQQVTLRCSPISGHKSVSWYQQVLGQGPQFIFQYYEKEERGRGNFPDRFSARQFPNYSSELNVNALLLGDSALYLCASSRQEANYGYTFGSGTRLTVV.

The chain employs TRBV5-4 and TRBJ1-5, with 7 bases lining up with TRBD1. Germline trimming cut 4 bases from V and 4 bases from J; bases unmatched to any gene: 8. This CDR3 has 15 residues. Germline V CDR1 and CDR2: SGHNT, YYREEE (reference sequence). The CDR3: CASSRPTGMNQPQHF. CDR3 DNA sequence: TGTGCCAGCAGCCGGCCGACAGGGATGAATCAGCCCCAGCATTTT.